This T cell receptor (beta chain) was sequenced for a study of CD8+CD57+ T cells in acquired aplastic anemia. General study points: The study identified roughly 29 CD8+ CDR3 sequences shared by patients and controls.

Whoever was chosen for sequencing had shown CD8+CD57+ cell expansion by flow cytometry. As for this clonotype: Antigen: not known.

Template material for TCR beta VDJ and CDR3 profiling consisted of genomic DNA. TCRdb reanalysed the reads using MiXCR and keeps one entry per CDR3 protein. The sample lists about 200,000 distinct CDR3 sequences, 65% occurring once. The receptor's source is a human donor with aplastic anemia. The sample consisted of sorted CD4+, CD8+, or CD8+CD57+ T cells (not recorded which) from PBMCs.

This chain's CDR3 is CASSTLAGALGDTQYF. In DNA, the CDR3 is TGTGCCAGCAGCACGTTAGCGGGGGCCCTCGGAGATACGCAGTATTTT. The chain joins TRBV5-5 to TRBJ2-3, with 9 bases that match TRBD2. Germline V lookup: CDR1 SGHKS, CDR2 YYEKEE (reference sequence). V lost 4 bases and J lost 5; bases outside the gene matches: 11. There are 16 residues in the CDR3.